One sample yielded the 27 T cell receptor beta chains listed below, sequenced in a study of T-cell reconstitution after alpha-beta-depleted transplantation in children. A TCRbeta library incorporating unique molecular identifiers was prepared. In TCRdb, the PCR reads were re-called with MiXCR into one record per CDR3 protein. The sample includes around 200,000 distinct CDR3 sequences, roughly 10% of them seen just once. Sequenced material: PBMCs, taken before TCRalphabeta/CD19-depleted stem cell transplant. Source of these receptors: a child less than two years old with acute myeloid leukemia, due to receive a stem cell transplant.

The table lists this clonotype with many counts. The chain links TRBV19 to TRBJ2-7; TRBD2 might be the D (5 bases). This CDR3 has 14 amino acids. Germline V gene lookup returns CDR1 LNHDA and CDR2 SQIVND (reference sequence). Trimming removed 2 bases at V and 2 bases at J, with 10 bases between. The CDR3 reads CASSISDSTYEQYF. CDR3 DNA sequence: TGTGCCAGTAGTATATCGGACTCCACCTACGAGCAGTACTTC.

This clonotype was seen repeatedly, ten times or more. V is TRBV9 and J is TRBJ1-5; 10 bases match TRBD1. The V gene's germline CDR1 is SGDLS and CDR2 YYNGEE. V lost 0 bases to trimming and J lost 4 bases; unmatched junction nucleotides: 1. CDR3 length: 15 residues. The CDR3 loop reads CASSVGGQGNQPQHF. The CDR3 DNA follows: TGTGCCAGCAGCGTAGGGGGACAGGGGAATCAGCCCCAGCATTTT.

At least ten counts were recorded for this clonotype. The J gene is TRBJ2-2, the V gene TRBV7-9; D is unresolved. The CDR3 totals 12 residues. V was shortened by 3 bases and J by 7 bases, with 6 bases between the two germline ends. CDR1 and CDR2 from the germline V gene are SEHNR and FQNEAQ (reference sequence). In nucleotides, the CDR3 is TGTGCCAGCAGCTTGAGTGGCGGGGAGCTGTTTTTT. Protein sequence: CASSLSGGELFF.

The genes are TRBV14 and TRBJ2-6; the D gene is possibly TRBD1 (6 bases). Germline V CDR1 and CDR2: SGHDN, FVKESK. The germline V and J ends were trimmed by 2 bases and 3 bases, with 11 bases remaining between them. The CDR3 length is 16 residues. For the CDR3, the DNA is TGTGCCAGCAGCCAACAGGGGATCTATGGGGCCAACGTCCTGACTTTC. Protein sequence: CASSQQGIYGANVLTF.

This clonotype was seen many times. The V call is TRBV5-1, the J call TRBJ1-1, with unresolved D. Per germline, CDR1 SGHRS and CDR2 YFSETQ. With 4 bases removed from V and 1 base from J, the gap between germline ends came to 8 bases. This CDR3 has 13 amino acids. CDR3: CASSPLPNTEAFF. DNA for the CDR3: TGCGCCAGCAGCCCCCTTCCGAACACTGAAGCTTTCTTT.

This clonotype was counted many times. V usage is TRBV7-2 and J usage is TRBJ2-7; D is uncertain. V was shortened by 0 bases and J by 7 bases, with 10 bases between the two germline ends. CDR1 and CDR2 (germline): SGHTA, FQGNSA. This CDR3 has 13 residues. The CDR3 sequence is CASSLAGHFEQYF. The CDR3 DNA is TGTGCCAGCAGCTTAGCGGGCCACTTTGAGCAGTACTTC.

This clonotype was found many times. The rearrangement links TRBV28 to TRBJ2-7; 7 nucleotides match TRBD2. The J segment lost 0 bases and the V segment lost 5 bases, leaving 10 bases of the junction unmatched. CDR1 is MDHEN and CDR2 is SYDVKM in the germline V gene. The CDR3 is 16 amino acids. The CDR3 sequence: CASSPTPLAASYEQYF. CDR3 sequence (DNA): TGTGCCAGCAGTCCAACACCCCTAGCGGCCTCCTACGAGCAGTACTTC.

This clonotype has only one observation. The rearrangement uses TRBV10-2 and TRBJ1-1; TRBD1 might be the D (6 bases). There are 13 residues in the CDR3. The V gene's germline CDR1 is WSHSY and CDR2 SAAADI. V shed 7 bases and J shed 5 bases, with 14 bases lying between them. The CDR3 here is CASKDGQGTEAFF. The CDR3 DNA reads TGCGCCAGCAAGGACGGGCAGGGGACTGAAGCTTTCTTT.

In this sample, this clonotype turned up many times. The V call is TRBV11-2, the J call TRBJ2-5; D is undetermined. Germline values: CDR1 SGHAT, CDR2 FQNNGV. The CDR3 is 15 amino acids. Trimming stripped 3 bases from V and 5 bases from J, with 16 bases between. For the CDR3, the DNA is TGTGCCAGCAGCTTTGATCGTTGGTCTAGGGAGACCCAGTACTTC. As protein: CASSFDRWSRETQYF.

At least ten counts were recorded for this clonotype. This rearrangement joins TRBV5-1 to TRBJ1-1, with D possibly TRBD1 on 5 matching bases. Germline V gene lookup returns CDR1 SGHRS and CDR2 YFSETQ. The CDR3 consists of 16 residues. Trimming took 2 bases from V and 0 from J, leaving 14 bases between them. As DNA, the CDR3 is TGCGCCAGCAGCTTAAATCTAGGGGCCCTGAACACTGAAGCTTTCTTT. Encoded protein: CASSLNLGALNTEAFF.

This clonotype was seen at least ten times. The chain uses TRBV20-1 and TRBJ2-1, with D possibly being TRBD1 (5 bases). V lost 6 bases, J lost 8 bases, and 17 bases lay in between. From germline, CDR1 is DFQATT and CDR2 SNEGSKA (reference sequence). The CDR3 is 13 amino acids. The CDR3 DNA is TGCAGTGCCTCCGGACACCTTGGCGATGAGCAGTTCTTC. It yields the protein CSASGHLGDEQFF.

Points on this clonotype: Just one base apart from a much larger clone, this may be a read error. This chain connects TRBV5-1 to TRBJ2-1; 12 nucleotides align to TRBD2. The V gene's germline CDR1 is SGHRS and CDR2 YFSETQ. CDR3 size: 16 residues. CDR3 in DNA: TGCGCCAGCAGCTTCAACCCTAGCGGGGGGGACAATGAGCAGCTCTTC. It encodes CASSFNPSGGDNEQLF.

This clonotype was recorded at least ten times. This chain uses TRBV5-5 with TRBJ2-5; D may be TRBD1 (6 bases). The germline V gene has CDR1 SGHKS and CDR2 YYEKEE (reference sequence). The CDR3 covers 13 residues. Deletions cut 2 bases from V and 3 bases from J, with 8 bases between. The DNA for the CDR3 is TGTGCCAGCAGCTTCCACAGGGAAGAGACCCAGTACTTC. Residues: CASSFHREETQYF.

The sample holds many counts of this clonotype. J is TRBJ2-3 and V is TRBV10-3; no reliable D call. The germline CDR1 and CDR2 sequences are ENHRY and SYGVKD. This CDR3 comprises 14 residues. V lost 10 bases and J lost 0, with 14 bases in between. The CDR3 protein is CATQVGASTDTQYF. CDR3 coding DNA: TGTGCCACCCAAGTGGGCGCTAGCACAGATACGCAGTATTTT.

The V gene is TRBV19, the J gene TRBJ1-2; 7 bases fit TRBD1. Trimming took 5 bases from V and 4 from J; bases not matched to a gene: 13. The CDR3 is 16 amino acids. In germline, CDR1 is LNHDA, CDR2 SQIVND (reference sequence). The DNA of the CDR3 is TGTGCCAGTAGTTTACCCCCGGGACAGTCCTCCTATGGCTACACCTTC. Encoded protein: CASSLPPGQSSYGYTF.

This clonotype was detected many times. DNA for the CDR3: TGCAGCGTTGAGTCAGGGACAGCCTACGAGCAGTACTTC. This gives the protein CSVESGTAYEQYF. The chain carries TRBV29-1 and TRBJ2-7, with 7 bases identical to TRBD1. With 3 bases clipped from V and 2 bases from J, the junction kept 4 bases outside the gene matches. The CDR3 length is 13 residues. Germline values: CDR1 SQVTM, CDR2 ANQGSEA.

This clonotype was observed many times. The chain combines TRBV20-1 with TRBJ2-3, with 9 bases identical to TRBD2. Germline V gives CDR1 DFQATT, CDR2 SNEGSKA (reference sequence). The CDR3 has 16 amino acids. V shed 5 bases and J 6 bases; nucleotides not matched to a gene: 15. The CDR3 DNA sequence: TGCAGTGCTCAAAGGGGGGCTAGCGGGAATAGGGATACGCAGTATTTT. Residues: CSAQRGASGNRDTQYF.

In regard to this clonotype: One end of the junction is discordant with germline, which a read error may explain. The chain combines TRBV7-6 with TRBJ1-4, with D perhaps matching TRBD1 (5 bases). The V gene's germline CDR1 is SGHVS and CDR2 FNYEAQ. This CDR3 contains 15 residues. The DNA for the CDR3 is TGTGCCAGCAGCCCCTCGGGGGAAACTAGTGAAAAACTGTTTTTT. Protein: CASSPSGETSEKLFF.

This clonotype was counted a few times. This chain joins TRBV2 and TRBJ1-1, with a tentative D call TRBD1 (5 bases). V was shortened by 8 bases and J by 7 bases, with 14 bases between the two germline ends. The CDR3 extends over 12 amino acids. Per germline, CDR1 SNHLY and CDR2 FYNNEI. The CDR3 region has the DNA TGTGCCAGCTCCGGGGCGTATTATGAAGCTTTCTTT. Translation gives CASSGAYYEAFF.

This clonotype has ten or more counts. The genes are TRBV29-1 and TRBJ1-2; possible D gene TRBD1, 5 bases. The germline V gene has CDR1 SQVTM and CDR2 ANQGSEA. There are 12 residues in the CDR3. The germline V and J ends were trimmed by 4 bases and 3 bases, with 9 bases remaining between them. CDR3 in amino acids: CSVGGADYGYTF. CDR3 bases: TGCAGCGTTGGAGGGGCTGACTATGGCTACACCTTC.

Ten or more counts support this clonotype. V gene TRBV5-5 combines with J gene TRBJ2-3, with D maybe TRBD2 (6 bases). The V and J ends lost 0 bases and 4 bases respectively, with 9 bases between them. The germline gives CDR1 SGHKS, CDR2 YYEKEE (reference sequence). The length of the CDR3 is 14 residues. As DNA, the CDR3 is TGTGCCAGCAGCTTGGCCGGGACTTCAGATACGCAGTATTTT. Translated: CASSLAGTSDTQYF.

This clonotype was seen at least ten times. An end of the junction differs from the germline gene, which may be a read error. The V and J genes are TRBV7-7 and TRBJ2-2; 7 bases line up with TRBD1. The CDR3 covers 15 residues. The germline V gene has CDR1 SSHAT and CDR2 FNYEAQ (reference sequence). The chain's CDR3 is CASSFGTENTGELFF. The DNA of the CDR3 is TGTGCTAGCAGCTTTGGGACAGAGAACACCGGGGAGCTGTTTTTT. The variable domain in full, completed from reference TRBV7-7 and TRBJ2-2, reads GAGVSQSPRYKVTKRGQDVTLRCDPISSHATLYWYQQALGQGPEFLTYFNYEAQPDKSGLPSDRFSAERPEGSISTLTIQRTEQRDSAMYRCASSFGTENTGELFFGEGSRLTVL.

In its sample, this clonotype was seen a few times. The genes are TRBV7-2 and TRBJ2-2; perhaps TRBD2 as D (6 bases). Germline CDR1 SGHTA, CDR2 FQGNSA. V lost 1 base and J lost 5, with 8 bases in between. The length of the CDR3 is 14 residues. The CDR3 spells CASSLEAGTGELFF. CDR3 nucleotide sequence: TGTGCCAGCAGCTTAGAGGCGGGGACCGGGGAGCTGTTTTTT.

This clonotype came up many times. The CDR3 coding sequence is TGTGCCACCAGTAAAAACCGGGATCCCACCTACGAGCAGTACTTC. Protein product: CATSKNRDPTYEQYF. The chain employs TRBV24-1 and TRBJ2-7; tentative D call: TRBD2 (5 bases). CDR3 size: 15 residues. Trimming left V 6 bases short and J 2 bases short, with 16 bases between. The germline gives CDR1 KGHDR, CDR2 SFDVKD.

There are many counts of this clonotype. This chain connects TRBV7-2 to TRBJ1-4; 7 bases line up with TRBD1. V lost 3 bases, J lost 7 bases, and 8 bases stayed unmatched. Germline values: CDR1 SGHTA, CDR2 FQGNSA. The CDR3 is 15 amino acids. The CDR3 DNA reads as TGTGCCAGCAGCTTGCTAGGGGGCGGGAGTGAAAAACTGTTTTTT. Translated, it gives CASSLLGGGSEKLFF. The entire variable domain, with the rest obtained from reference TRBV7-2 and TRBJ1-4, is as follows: GAGVSQSPSNKVTEKGKDVELRCDPISGHTALYWYRQSLGQGLEFLIYFQGNSAPDKSGLPSDRFSAERTGGSVSTLTIQRTQQEDSAVYLCASSLLGGGSEKLFFGSGTQLSVL.

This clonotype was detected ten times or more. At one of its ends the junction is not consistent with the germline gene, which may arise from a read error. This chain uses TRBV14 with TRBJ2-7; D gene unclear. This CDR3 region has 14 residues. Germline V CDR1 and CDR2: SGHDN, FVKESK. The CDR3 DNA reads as TGTGCCAGCAGACAAGACCGGGTCCGGAACGAGCAGTACTTC. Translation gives CASRQDRVRNEQYF.

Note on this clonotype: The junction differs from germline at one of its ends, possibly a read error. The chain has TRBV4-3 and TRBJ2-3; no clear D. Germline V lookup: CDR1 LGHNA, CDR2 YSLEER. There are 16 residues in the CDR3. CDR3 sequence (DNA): TGCGCCAGCAGCCAGGCCTCATGCGGATACACAGATACGCAATATTTT. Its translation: CASSQASCGYTDTQYF.